The 19 T cell receptor beta chains presented below share a single source sample, sequenced in a study of CD8 T cells in Susac syndrome. RNA totalling about 0.5 to 1 ug underwent reverse transcription with random hexamers. TCRdb used MiXCR to reprocess the immunoSEQ multiplex PCR reads, holding one entry per CDR3 protein. The sample records roughly 100,000 distinct CDR3 sequences, roughly 94% being singletons. The sample consisted of CD8+ T cells from PBMCs. These receptors originate from a human donor with Susac syndrome.

This chain connects TRBV4-3 to TRBJ1-5; D remains ambiguous. The germline CDR1 and CDR2 sequences are LGHNA and YSLEER. V was pared by 1 base and J by 6 bases, with 10 bases between. The CDR3 totals 14 residues. The CDR3 nucleotides read TGCGCCAGCAGCCAAGTTAAAACTTTTCAGCCCCAGCATTTT. It codes for CASSQVKTFQPQHF.

The chain carries TRBV6-2 or TRBV6-3 and TRBJ2-7; tentatively, D is TRBD1 (6 bases). The CDR3 is 13 amino acids. The V gene lost 8 bases and the J gene lost 0 bases, with 11 bases spanning the gap. CDR1 and CDR2 from the germline V gene are MNHEY and SVGEGT. The chain's CDR3 is CASEGEPSYEQYF. CDR3 DNA sequence: TGTGCCAGCGAGGGGGAGCCCTCCTACGAGCAGTACTTC.

This clonotype appeared once. V is TRBV12-3 or TRBV12-4 and J is TRBJ2-7; 8 bases line up with TRBD2. Trimming at V came to 2 bases and at J to 3 bases, leaving 6 bases not matched to a gene. This CDR3 is 15 amino acids long. In DNA, the CDR3 is TGTGCCAGCAGTTTATTGGCGGGGGGTTACTACGAGCAGTACTTC. Translating gives CASSLLAGGYYEQYF.

This rearrangement joins TRBV9 to TRBJ2-2; 7 nucleotides align to TRBD2. Germline loops: CDR1 SGDLS, CDR2 YYNGEE. V gave up 3 bases and J gave up 11 bases; unmatched junction bases: 4. The CDR3 loop spans 12 amino acids. CDR3 in DNA: TGTGCCAGCAGCGGGGGAGGGAATGAGCTGTTTTTT. Amino acids: CASSGGGNELFF.

The chain links TRBV6-1 to TRBJ1-1; D is ambiguous. CDR1 is MNHNS, CDR2 SASEGT, per germline. Between the trimmed V and J ends, which lost 8 bases and 0 bases, there was a span of 13 bases. The CDR3 consists of 14 residues. CDR3 region: CASRLQWMNTEAFF. The CDR3 DNA sequence: TGTGCCAGCCGCCTCCAGTGGATGAACACTGAAGCTTTCTTT.

As DNA, the CDR3 is TGTGCCAGCAGCCTCACTAGTCTGGTCCCCGGGGAGCTGTTTTTT. Protein: CASSLTSLVPGELFF. The rearrangement joins TRBV7-3 to TRBJ2-2; maybe TRBD2 (5 bases). Germline V CDR1 and CDR2: SGHTA, FQGTGA. CDR3 length: 15 amino acids. Trimming stripped 5 bases from V and 6 bases from J, with 16 bases between.

This chain connects TRBV7-2 to TRBJ2-7; 8 nucleotides agree with TRBD2. Losses at the gene ends were 3 bases for V and 10 bases for J; bases not matched to a gene: 11. The V gene's germline CDR1 is SGHTA and CDR2 FQGNSA. The CDR3 has 14 amino acids. CDR3 DNA sequence: TGTGCCAGCAGCTTGGTAGAGAGCGGGGGTGACCAGTACTTC. Translating gives CASSLVESGGDQYF.

This clonotype was found once. This chain links TRBV7-9 with TRBJ2-3; 9 positions agree with TRBD1. CDR3 length: 16 residues. Germline V gene data show CDR1 as SEHNR and CDR2 as FQNEAQ (reference sequence). The V and J ends lost 5 bases and 1 base, in that order; junction bases with no gene match: 7. The DNA of the CDR3 is TGTGCCAGCAGCCTGACGACAGGGGGGCGCACAGATACGCAGTATTTT. Its translation: CASSLTTGGRTDTQYF.

V is TRBV6-2 or TRBV6-3 and J is TRBJ2-5; 7 bases map to TRBD1. CDR1 and CDR2 (germline): MNHEY, SVGEGT. V gave up 7 bases and J gave up 5 bases; unmatched junction bases: 13. The CDR3 runs 15 residues. The CDR3 protein is CASTEGTVGRETQYF. The CDR3 region has the DNA TGTGCCAGCACGGAAGGGACAGTTGGGCGGGAGACCCAGTACTTC.

The rearrangement links TRBV11-2 to TRBJ2-1; 7 nucleotides match TRBD2. Germline values: CDR1 SGHAT, CDR2 FQNNGV. The trim removed 1 base at V and 0 bases at J, leaving 3 bases unmatched. This CDR3 is 16 amino acids long. CDR3 DNA sequence: TGTGCCAGCAGCTTAGGACGGACTAGCTCCTACAATGAGCAGTTCTTC. Its protein is CASSLGRTSSYNEQFF.

The chain is built from TRBV7-9 and TRBJ1-5; TRBD1 might be the D (5 bases). Between the trimmed V and J ends, which lost 4 bases and 0 bases, there was a span of 10 bases. The CDR3 is 15 amino acids. CDR1 is SEHNR and CDR2 is FQNEAQ in the germline V gene (reference sequence). As DNA, the CDR3 is TGTGCCAGCAGCTCAGACAGAAGTAGCAATCAGCCCCAGCATTTT. Amino acids: CASSSDRSSNQPQHF.

The chain is built from TRBV6-5 and TRBJ2-5, with 7 nucleotides matching TRBD2. With V trimmed by 6 bases and J by 5 bases, 6 bases remained unmatched. This CDR3 is 13 amino acids long. CDR1 and CDR2 from the germline V gene are MNHEY and SVGAGI. In nucleotides, the CDR3 is TGTGCCAGCAGCCAGACTAGCCCGGAGACCCAGTACTTC. Translated: CASSQTSPETQYF.

This rearrangement joins TRBV29-1 to TRBJ2-2; 8 nucleotides align to TRBD1. Looked up from germline, CDR1 is SQVTM and CDR2 is ANQGSEA. The CDR3 runs to 14 residues. Trimming cost V 8 bases and J 1 base; bases outside gene matches: 6. DNA for the CDR3: TGCAGCATACAGGGGGTCGAGAACACCGGGGAGCTGTTTTTT. This codes for CSIQGVENTGELFF.

V gene TRBV5-4 combines with J gene TRBJ2-7; 10 nucleotides match TRBD1. The CDR3 loop spans 14 amino acids. V lost 5 bases, J lost 2 bases, and 4 bases stayed unmatched. Germline CDR1 SGHNT, CDR2 YYREEE (reference sequence). CDR3 nucleotide sequence: TGTGCCAGCAGTTCCGGGACAGGGGCCTACGAGCAGTACTTC. The encoded protein is CASSSGTGAYEQYF. Full variable domain (rest looked up from reference TRBV5-4 and TRBJ2-7): ETGVTQSPTHLIKTRGQQVTLRCSSQSGHNTVSWYQQALGQGPQFIFQYYREEENGRGNFPPRFSGLQFPNYSSELNVNALELDDSALYLCASSSGTGAYEQYFGPGTRLTVT.

This clonotype was picked up one time. This chain links TRBV29-1 with TRBJ2-3; TRBD2 matches 8 bases. CDR1 is SQVTM and CDR2 is ANQGSEA in the germline V gene. After removal of 8 bases from V and 4 bases from J, the junction contained 8 bases not matched to a gene. The CDR3 length is 13 residues. The CDR3 DNA reads as TGCAGCTCTCGGGGGGGCCGCTCAGATACGCAGTATTTT. Amino acid sequence: CSSRGGRSDTQYF.

This chain links TRBV6-1 with TRBJ2-7; a possible D gene is TRBD2 (6 bases). The length of the CDR3 is 17 residues. Germline CDR1 and CDR2: MNHNS and SASEGT. V shed 5 bases and J shed 3 bases, with 23 bases lying between them. This CDR3 is CASSPTSVGGVNYEQYF. As DNA, the CDR3 is TGTGCCAGCAGTCCGACTTCTGTCGGGGGTGTAAACTACGAGCAGTACTTC.

This chain links TRBV7-8 with TRBJ1-5, with D uncertain. The ends were cut back, 3 bases at V and 3 bases at J, with 12 bases in the middle. CDR1 and CDR2 from the germline V gene are SGHVS and FQNEAQ. The CDR3 totals 15 residues. This CDR3 is CASSFLGSVNQPQHF. DNA of the CDR3: TGTGCCAGCAGCTTCCTGGGATCCGTCAATCAGCCCCAGCATTTT.

The genes are TRBV12-3 or TRBV12-4 and TRBJ1-1, with D possibly matching TRBD1 (5 bases). Between the trimmed V and J ends, which lost 6 bases and 4 bases, there was a span of 12 bases. The CDR3 loop spans 13 amino acids. The CDR3 region has the DNA TGTGCCAGCAGATCCCCCGGGGGCACTGAAGCTTTCTTT. This encodes CASRSPGGTEAFF.

The V call is TRBV13, the J call TRBJ1-2, with D possibly being TRBD1 (6 bases). The CDR3 extends over 14 amino acids. The V and J ends lost 5 bases and 2 bases respectively, with 12 bases between them. CDR1 and CDR2 (germline): PRHDT, FYEKMQ (reference sequence). For the CDR3, the DNA is TGTGCCAGCAGCCTCACAGGGACCAACTATGGCTACACCTTC. Residues: CASSLTGTNYGYTF. Based on the CDR3 plus reference TRBV13 and TRBJ1-2, the full variable domain is AAGVIQSPRHLIKEKRETATLKCYPIPRHDTVYWYQQGPGQDPQFLISFYEKMQSDKGSIPDRFSAQQFSDYHSELNMSSLELGDSALYFCASSLTGTNYGYTFGSGTRLTVV.